The subject of this entry is one TCR beta chain. CDR1 is SGHDT and CDR2 is YYEEEE in the germline V gene. Losses at the gene ends were 3 bases for V and 1 base for J; bases not matched to a gene: 6. This CDR3 is built from 15 residues. The source of the sample is a study of blood T cell repertoires in COVID-19. Methods used by the authors: Reference gene primer amplification yielded estimated nucleated cell counts. Clones were read by immunoSEQ multiplex PCR, and TCRdb kept only the in-frame ones, dropping some. V, J and clone size are taken as reported in that table, and D and trimming were inferred from the DNA itself. The sample shows 150,000 to 200,000 clones, around 89% of them seen only once.

The receptor comes from a human donor in a cohort sampled during active COVID-19. The material sequenced was peripheral blood. The chain has TRBV5-6 and TRBJ2-7, with TRBD2 matching 8 bases. CDR3 bases: TGTGCCAGCAGCTCGGGGGGGGGAAGGTCCTACGAGCAGTACTTC. Its protein is CASSSGGGRSYEQYF.